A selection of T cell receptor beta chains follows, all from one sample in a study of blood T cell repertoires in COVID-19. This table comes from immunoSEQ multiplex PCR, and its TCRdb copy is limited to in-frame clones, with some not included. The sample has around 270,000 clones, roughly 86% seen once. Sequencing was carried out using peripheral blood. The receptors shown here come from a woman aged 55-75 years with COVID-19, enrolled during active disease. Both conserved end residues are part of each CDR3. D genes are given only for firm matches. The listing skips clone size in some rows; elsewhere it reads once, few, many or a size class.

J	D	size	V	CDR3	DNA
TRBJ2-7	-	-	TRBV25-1	CASSPLGGKNEQYF	TGTGCCAGCAGTCCGCTAGGAGGGAAGAACGAGCAGTACTTC
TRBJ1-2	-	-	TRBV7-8	CASSLVAGPPLYNYGYTF	TGTGCCAGCAGCTTAGTGGCAGGGCCTCCTCTGTATAACTATGGCTACACCTTC
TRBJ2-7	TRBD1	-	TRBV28	CASSLRQGARYEQYF	TGTGCCAGCAGTTTGAGGCAGGGGGCCCGTTACGAGCAGTACTTC
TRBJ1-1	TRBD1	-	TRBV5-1	CASSWTGYTEAFF	TGCGCCAGCAGCTGGACAGGGTACACTGAAGCTTTCTTT
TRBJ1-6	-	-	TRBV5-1	CASSLSGQVNSPLHF	TGCGCCAGCAGCTTGTCTGGGCAGGTTAATTCACCCCTCCACTTT
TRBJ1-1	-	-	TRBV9	CASSPGMWVTEAFF	TGTGCCAGCAGCCCGGGGATGTGGGTCACTGAAGCTTTCTTT
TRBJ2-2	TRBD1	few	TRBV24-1	CATSDYRGPRELFF	TGTGCCACCAGTGATTACAGGGGGCCTAGGGAGCTGTTTTTT
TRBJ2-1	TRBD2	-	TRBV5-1	CASSLQGGTSVGEQFF	TGCGCCAGCAGCTTGCAAGGGGGGACTAGCGTCGGGGAGCAGTTCTTC
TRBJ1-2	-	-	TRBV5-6	CASSSSNMGVIAYTF	TGTGCCAGCAGCTCCTCAAACATGGGAGTTATTGCCTACACCTTC
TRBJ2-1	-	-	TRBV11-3	CASSLDSGWGRESNEQFF	TGTGCCAGCAGCTTAGATTCCGGCTGGGGGCGGGAGAGCAATGAGCAGTTCTTC
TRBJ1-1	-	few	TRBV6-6	CASSLVSTEAFF	TGTGCCAGCAGCTTAGTGTCGACTGAAGCTTTCTTT
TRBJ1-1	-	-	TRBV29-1	CSVDSETKKIGGPAFF	TGCAGCGTTGACTCAGAAACTAAGAAAATCGGGGGGCCAGCTTTCTTT
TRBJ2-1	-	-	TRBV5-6	CASSTVGSSWADNEQFF	TGTGCCAGCAGCACGGTAGGGAGTTCTTGGGCGGACAATGAGCAGTTCTTC
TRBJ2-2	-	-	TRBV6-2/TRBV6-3	CASSYAGLLNTGELFF	TGTGCCAGCAGTTACGCGGGACTCCTTAACACCGGGGAGCTGTTTTTT
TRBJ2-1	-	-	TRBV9	CASSVEGEVPNSYNEQFF	TGTGCCAGCAGCGTAGAGGGAGAGGTACCCAACTCCTACAATGAGCAGTTCTTC
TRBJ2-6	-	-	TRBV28	CASSSHGGSGANVLTF	TGTGCCAGCAGTTCGCATGGCGGGTCTGGGGCCAACGTCCTGACTTTC